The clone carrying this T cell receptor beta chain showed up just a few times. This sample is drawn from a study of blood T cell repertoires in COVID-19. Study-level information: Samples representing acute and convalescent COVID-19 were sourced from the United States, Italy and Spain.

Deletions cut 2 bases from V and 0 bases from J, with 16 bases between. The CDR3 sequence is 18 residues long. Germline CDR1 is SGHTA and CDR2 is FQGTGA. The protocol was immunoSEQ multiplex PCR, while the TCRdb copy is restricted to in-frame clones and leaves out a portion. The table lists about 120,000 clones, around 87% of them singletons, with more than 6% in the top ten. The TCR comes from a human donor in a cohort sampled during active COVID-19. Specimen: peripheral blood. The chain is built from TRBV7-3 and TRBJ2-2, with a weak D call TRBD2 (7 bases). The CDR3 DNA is TGTGCCAGCAGCTTACACCCCCCCGGGGGGCCGAACACCGGGGAGCTGTTTTTT. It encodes CASSLHPPGGPNTGELFF.